The rows below give T cell receptor beta chains drawn from one sample of a study of PD-L1 blockade in urothelial cancer. Assay used: immunoSEQ multiplex PCR; TCRdb lists only in-frame clones, some missing. The repertoire holds tens of thousands of clones, with over 75% as singletons. The material sequenced was PBMCs, taken around atezolizumab (anti-PD-L1) treatment. These receptors all come from a man aged 65-85 years with urothelial cancer. CDR3s include the opening cysteine and the closing phenylalanine or tryptophan. D genes are given only for firm matches. Clone size is not always given. Where it is, it says once, few, many or a class for expanded clones.

v_gene: TRBV27
abundance: NA
d_gene: NA
j_gene: TRBJ2-5
CDR3nt: TGTGCCACCATCTCTTTCGGAGGGGCGGGGGAGACCCAGTACTTC
CDR3aa: CATISFGGAGETQYF

v_gene: TRBV28
abundance: NA
d_gene: TRBD1
j_gene: TRBJ2-3
CDR3nt: TGTGCCAGCAGCCCTCCCCTGTACAGGGGAGATACGCAGTATTTT
CDR3aa: CASSPPLYRGDTQYF

v_gene: TRBV5-1
abundance: NA
d_gene: NA
j_gene: TRBJ1-2
CDR3nt: TGCGCCAGCAGCTTGCTGTCCGCTAACTATGGCTACACCTTC
CDR3aa: CASSLLSANYGYTF

v_gene: TRBV27
abundance: few
d_gene: TRBD1
j_gene: TRBJ1-2
CDR3nt: TGTGCCAGCAGTGTGAGACAGGGCCCCTATGGCTACACCTTC
CDR3aa: CASSVRQGPYGYTF

v_gene: TRBV6-1
abundance: NA
d_gene: NA
j_gene: TRBJ2-7
CDR3nt: TGTGCCAGCAGTCCCACGAGACAGGCCTACGAGCAGTACTTC
CDR3aa: CASSPTRQAYEQYF

v_gene: TRBV21-1
abundance: NA
d_gene: NA
j_gene: TRBJ2-7
CDR3nt: TGTGCCAGCAGCAAAGGGACGGGACTAGCGGGATCCTACGAGCAGTACTTC
CDR3aa: CASSKGTGLAGSYEQYF

v_gene: TRBV27
abundance: NA
d_gene: NA
j_gene: TRBJ2-6
CDR3nt: TGTGCCAGCAGTCCCCGGACACTTAGGGTCCTGACTTTC
CDR3aa: CASSPRTLRVLTF

v_gene: TRBV29-1
abundance: NA
d_gene: NA
j_gene: TRBJ1-2
CDR3nt: TGCAGCGTTGAAGAACAGGGACCGCTCAGCTACACCTTC
CDR3aa: CSVEEQGPLSYTF

v_gene: TRBV16
abundance: few
d_gene: TRBD1
j_gene: TRBJ1-2
CDR3nt: TGTGCCAGCAGCCGAGGACAGGGTGGCTACACCTTC
CDR3aa: CASSRGQGGYTF

v_gene: TRBV5-4
abundance: NA
d_gene: NA
j_gene: TRBJ2-3
CDR3nt: TGTGCCAGCAGCTTGGTCGGTGGGCCGAAACGCCCAGATACGCAGTATTTT
CDR3aa: CASSLVGGPKRPDTQYF

v_gene: TRBV28
abundance: NA
d_gene: NA
j_gene: TRBJ2-7
CDR3nt: TGTGCCAGCTCCACGGGAGTCGCGTACGAGCAGTACTTC
CDR3aa: CASSTGVAYEQYF

v_gene: TRBV27
abundance: NA
d_gene: TRBD2
j_gene: TRBJ2-3
CDR3nt: TGTGCCAGCAGTTTATCCCGCGGGAGCGGGAGAGCAGATACGCAGTATTTT
CDR3aa: CASSLSRGSGRADTQYF

v_gene: TRBV29-1
abundance: once
d_gene: NA
j_gene: TRBJ2-6
CDR3nt: TGCAGCGTTAGCGACTCTGGGGCCAACGTCCTGACTTTC
CDR3aa: CSVSDSGANVLTF

v_gene: TRBV29-1
abundance: NA
d_gene: TRBD2
j_gene: TRBJ2-2
CDR3nt: TGCAGCGTTGATGCCGGGACTAGCGGTCGCTACGGGGAGCTGTTTTTT
CDR3aa: CSVDAGTSGRYGELFF

v_gene: TRBV6-1
abundance: NA
d_gene: NA
j_gene: TRBJ2-2
CDR3nt: TGTGCCAGCAGTGAAGCGGAGAGCACCGGGGAGCTGTTTTTT
CDR3aa: CASSEAESTGELFF

v_gene: TRBV4-1
abundance: NA
d_gene: NA
j_gene: TRBJ2-7
CDR3nt: TGCGCCAGCAGCCAAGAACTAGGGCCCGGGTACGAGCAGTACTTC
CDR3aa: CASSQELGPGYEQYF

v_gene: TRBV7-2
abundance: NA
d_gene: NA
j_gene: TRBJ1-5
CDR3nt: TGTGCCAGCAGTGCGCACCACGAGCGCAATCAGCCCCAGCATTTT
CDR3aa: CASSAHHERNQPQHF

v_gene: TRBV5-4
abundance: NA
d_gene: NA
j_gene: TRBJ2-5
CDR3nt: TGTGCCAGCAATCCGGAGGGGGCCCGAGAGACCCAGTACTTC
CDR3aa: CASNPEGARETQYF

v_gene: TRBV6-4
abundance: NA
d_gene: TRBD1
j_gene: TRBJ1-1
CDR3nt: TGTGCCAGCAGGAAGGACAGGGGGGACACTGAAGCTTTCTTT
CDR3aa: CASRKDRGDTEAFF

v_gene: TRBV4-3
abundance: NA
d_gene: NA
j_gene: TRBJ1-2
CDR3nt: TGCGCCAGCAGCCCGTCTCCACCGACGGGAAACTATGGCTACACCTTC
CDR3aa: CASSPSPPTGNYGYTF

v_gene: TRBV5-1
abundance: NA
d_gene: NA
j_gene: TRBJ2-1
CDR3nt: TGCGCCAGCAGCTCCAGAGAGACCCCTAGCGACTATGAGCAGTTCTTC
CDR3aa: CASSSRETPSDYEQFF

v_gene: TRBV7-9
abundance: NA
d_gene: NA
j_gene: TRBJ1-2
CDR3nt: TGTGCCAGCAGCCTGGGGCAGGGATCGGGTGGCTACACCTTC
CDR3aa: CASSLGQGSGGYTF